The 8 T cell receptor beta chains listed next were all sequenced from one sample in a study of cytotoxic CD8 clonotypes in ibrutinib-treated CLL. The data were produced by immunoSEQ multiplex PCR, yet TCRdb's version contains in-frame clones alone and is incomplete. This table holds 25,000 to 30,000 clones, approximately 57% found once. The specimen comprised PBMCs, sampled before ibrutinib treatment. These receptors were obtained from a human donor with chronic lymphocytic leukemia.

The rearrangement links TRBV6-1 to TRBJ1-2, with 8 bases fitting TRBD1. V trimming: 1 base; J trimming: 3 bases; junction bases outside the gene matches: 4. The CDR3 runs to 15 residues. Germline CDR1 MNHNS, CDR2 SASEGT. The CDR3 loop reads CASSEDGTGDYGYTF. CDR3 coding DNA: TGTGCCAGCAGTGAAGATGGGACAGGAGACTATGGCTACACCTTC.

The CDR3 region is CASSLDRGDGGYTF. In nucleotides, the CDR3 is TGTGCCAGCAGCTTAGATCGGGGGGACGGAGGCTACACCTTC. This chain joins TRBV11-2 and TRBJ1-2; possibly TRBD1 for D (5 bases). Per the germline V gene, CDR1 is SGHAT and CDR2 is FQNNGV. The V end was cut by 0 bases, the J end by 8 bases, with 13 bases between. CDR3 size: 14 residues.

V usage is TRBV11-2 and J usage is TRBJ2-1; D is undetermined. Germline V lookup: CDR1 SGHAT, CDR2 FQNNGV. The CDR3 totals 13 residues. V lost 5 bases, J lost 15 bases, and 20 bases lay in between. In DNA form, the CDR3 reads TGTGCCAGCAGCCCATCAGGCCCATCCGGGTGGTTCTTC. Its translation is CASSPSGPSGWFF.

V and J are TRBV27 and TRBJ2-3; tentative D call: TRBD2 (6 bases). The CDR3 is 17 amino acids. Trimming took 1 base from V and 3 from J, leaving 17 bases between them. CDR1 is MNHEY and CDR2 is SMNVEV in the germline V gene (reference sequence). The CDR3 is CASSLLPSSVLTDTQYF. CDR3 sequence (DNA): TGTGCCAGCAGTTTATTGCCTTCTAGCGTTCTTACAGATACGCAGTATTTT.

The genes are TRBV7-8 and TRBJ1-1; the match to TRBD1 covers 8 bases. After removal of 4 bases from V and 3 bases from J, the junction contained 4 bases not matched to a gene. CDR1 is SGHVS, CDR2 FQNEAQ, per germline. There are 14 residues in the CDR3. The CDR3 bases are TGTGCCAGCAGCTCACAGGGGGGAGACACTGAAGCTTTCTTT. Amino acids: CASSSQGGDTEAFF.

The V gene is TRBV19, the J gene TRBJ2-3; TRBD1 matches 8 bases. Trimming cost V 2 bases and J 6 bases; bases outside gene matches: 4. Germline-derived CDR1 and CDR2 are LNHDA and SQIVND (reference sequence). This CDR3 is 14 amino acids long. In nucleotides, the CDR3 is TGTGCCAGTAGTATAAACAGGGGGGTGGATACGCAGTATTTT. Protein: CASSINRGVDTQYF.

The rearrangement links TRBV6-5 to TRBJ1-5; no reliable D call. This CDR3 spans 13 amino acids. Germline values: CDR1 MNHEY, CDR2 SVGAGI. Trimming removed 8 bases at V and 11 bases at J, with 19 bases between. The CDR3 is CASRLGPLGTQHF. CDR3 nucleotide sequence: TGTGCCAGCCGCCTCGGGCCTCTCGGTACCCAGCATTTT.

V is TRBV15 and J is TRBJ2-7; a possible D gene is TRBD1 (6 bases). V was cut by 0 bases and J by 3 bases, with 15 bases left in between. In germline, CDR1 is LNHNV, CDR2 YYDKDF (reference sequence). The CDR3 covers 16 residues. Here the CDR3 reads CATSRDRDTAIYEQYF. CDR3 bases: TGTGCCACCAGCAGAGATCGGGACACCGCCATCTACGAGCAGTACTTC.